These T cell receptor beta chains were read from a single sample in a study of T cell repertoires in cytomegalovirus infection. In TCRdb, the reads were re-called with MiXCR into one record per CDR3 protein. The sample lists 200,000 or so distinct CDR3 sequences, roughly 28% occurring once. The sequenced material came from PBMCs. These receptors originate from a human donor in good health (CMV status not recorded). Some clones in this sample may be carry-over from other donors' samples. CDR3s include the opening cysteine and the closing phenylalanine or tryptophan. The D gene is left open where the match is weak. Size is omitted from some rows. Given values are once, few, many or a class for expanded clones.

abundance: .; d_gene: TRBD2; j_gene: TRBJ2-2; v_gene: TRBV7-2; CDR3nt: TGTGCCAGCAGCCCCGGGGGGGAAGGGGAGCTGTTTTTT; CDR3aa: CASSPGGEGELFF
abundance: few; d_gene: TRBD2; j_gene: TRBJ2-7; v_gene: TRBV5-1; CDR3nt: TGCGCCAGCAGCCGGGAGGGACTAGCGTACGAGCAGTACTTC; CDR3aa: CASSREGLAYEQYF
abundance: many; d_gene: .; j_gene: TRBJ1-5; v_gene: TRBV11-2; CDR3nt: TGTGCCAGCAGCTTAGACGGAGTTCAGCCCCAGCATTTT; CDR3aa: CASSLDGVQPQHF
abundance: .; d_gene: TRBD1; j_gene: TRBJ1-5; v_gene: TRBV6-2/TRBV6-3; CDR3nt: TGTGCCAGCAGGAAGACAGGGCTTCAGCCCCAGCATTTT; CDR3aa: CASRKTGLQPQHF
abundance: .; d_gene: TRBD2; j_gene: TRBJ2-1; v_gene: TRBV4-2; CDR3nt: TGTGCCAGCAGCCAAGCTACCGGGACTAGCGGGATCGTGCAGTTCTTC; CDR3aa: CASSQATGTSGIVQFF
abundance: .; d_gene: .; j_gene: TRBJ2-3; v_gene: TRBV3-1; CDR3nt: TGTGCCAGCAGCCCTCCCCAGGCGGGAGATACGCAGTATTTT; CDR3aa: CASSPPQAGDTQYF
abundance: .; d_gene: .; j_gene: TRBJ1-1; v_gene: TRBV7-3; CDR3nt: TGTGCCAGCAGCGCGACTCGGAACACTGAAGCTTTCTTT; CDR3aa: CASSATRNTEAFF
abundance: .; d_gene: .; j_gene: TRBJ2-3; v_gene: TRBV20-1; CDR3nt: TGCAGTGCCCCTAAGGGGGGGGCCCAAAGCGACACAGATACGCAGTATTTT; CDR3aa: CSAPKGGAQSDTDTQYF
abundance: few; d_gene: .; j_gene: TRBJ1-1; v_gene: TRBV25-1; CDR3nt: TGTGCCAGCAGCTCGGACAACCTGCCGAACACTGAAGCTTTCTTT; CDR3aa: CASSSDNLPNTEAFF
abundance: .; d_gene: .; j_gene: TRBJ1-5; v_gene: TRBV12-3/TRBV12-4; CDR3nt: TGTGCCAGCTCTTTATCGTATCGTAGCGGCAATCAGCCCCAGCATTTT; CDR3aa: CASSLSYRSGNQPQHF
abundance: many; d_gene: .; j_gene: TRBJ1-5; v_gene: TRBV7-2; CDR3nt: TGTGCCAGCAGCATGAGGGACACTGGCAATCAGCCCCAGCATTTT; CDR3aa: CASSMRDTGNQPQHF
abundance: .; d_gene: .; j_gene: TRBJ1-2; v_gene: TRBV6-6; CDR3nt: TGTGCCAGCAGTCTGGAGTCGGTGCGGCCTTTAACTAACTATGGCTACACCTTC; CDR3aa: CASSLESVRPLTNYGYTF
abundance: few; d_gene: .; j_gene: TRBJ1-1; v_gene: TRBV7-3; CDR3nt: TGTGCCAGCAGCTGGGGACCCCAGAACACTGAAGCTTTCTTT; CDR3aa: CASSWGPQNTEAFF
abundance: many; d_gene: .; j_gene: TRBJ1-1; v_gene: TRBV7-2; CDR3nt: TGTGCCAGCAGCTCTCAGGGGAGTGACACTGAAGCTTTCTTT; CDR3aa: CASSSQGSDTEAFF
abundance: .; d_gene: TRBD1; j_gene: TRBJ2-5; v_gene: TRBV4-1; CDR3nt: TGCGCCTGCAGTCGTCAGACAGGGGCCGCACAAGAGACCCAGTACTTC; CDR3aa: CACSRQTGAAQETQYF
abundance: many; d_gene: TRBD1; j_gene: TRBJ1-3; v_gene: TRBV7-6; CDR3nt: TGTGCCAGCAGCCTCCGAGGGGGCCGCAGCTCTGGAAACACCATATATTTT; CDR3aa: CASSLRGGRSSGNTIYF
abundance: .; d_gene: .; j_gene: TRBJ2-2; v_gene: TRBV5-1; CDR3nt: TGCGCCAGCAGCTTAGACACCTCGGGGTCCGGGGAGCTGTTTTTT; CDR3aa: CASSLDTSGSGELFF
abundance: .; d_gene: .; j_gene: TRBJ2-1; v_gene: TRBV20-1; CDR3nt: TGCAGTGCCCCCTCGGGGTACAATGAGCAGTTCTTC; CDR3aa: CSAPSGYNEQFF
abundance: .; d_gene: TRBD1; j_gene: TRBJ2-1; v_gene: TRBV6-2/TRBV6-3; CDR3nt: TGTGCCAGCAGTTTTCCGGGACAGGGGAACTACAATGAGCAGTTCTTC; CDR3aa: CASSFPGQGNYNEQFF
abundance: .; d_gene: .; j_gene: TRBJ1-4; v_gene: TRBV6-5; CDR3nt: TGTGCCAGCAGTTACACCCAGGTGTCGGGGCGCGAAAAACTGTTTTTT; CDR3aa: CASSYTQVSGREKLFF
abundance: .; d_gene: .; j_gene: TRBJ1-4; v_gene: TRBV10-3; CDR3nt: TGTGCCATCAGTGAGTTCGCCTCAGGGTCAAATGAAAAACTGTTTTTT; CDR3aa: CAISEFASGSNEKLFF
abundance: .; d_gene: .; j_gene: TRBJ1-1; v_gene: TRBV7-4; CDR3nt: TGTGCCAGCAGCCTCGACGTCGGGTTGAACACTGAAGCTTTCTTT; CDR3aa: CASSLDVGLNTEAFF